Following are 10 T cell receptor beta chains from one sample sequenced in a study of early stage breast cancer tumors. Repertoires were generated with immunoSEQ multiplex PCR, while TCRdb's copy carries only in-frame clones and drops some. The profile shows around 71,000 clones, 79% of them singletons. The sequencing sample was made of blood. Receptors originate from a person aged 60 to 70 with breast cancer.

This chain joins TRBV7-9 and TRBJ2-7; D uncertain. V was clipped by 0 bases and J by 2 bases, with 5 bases between them. Germline CDR1 SEHNR, CDR2 FQNEAQ (reference sequence). CDR3 length: 13 amino acids. In DNA, the CDR3 is TGTGCCAGCAGCTTAGCGGCTCCCTACGAGCAGTACTTC. Protein product: CASSLAAPYEQYF.

Only one count was recorded for this clone. V usage is TRBV4-3 and J usage is TRBJ2-1; 12 nucleotides match TRBD2. The CDR3 has 19 residues. Germline trimming cut 2 bases from V and 2 bases from J; bases unmatched to any gene: 10. Per germline, CDR1 LGHNA and CDR2 YSLEER. CDR3 sequence reads: CASSQLGLAGSSAYNEQFF. The CDR3 DNA sequence: TGCGCCAGCAGCCAACTTGGACTAGCGGGATCCTCGGCCTACAATGAGCAGTTCTTC.

This sequence joins TRBV28 and TRBJ2-7, with TRBD1 identical over 8 bases. J was trimmed by 0 bases and V by 6 bases; bases with no gene match: 7. Germline V gene data show CDR1 as MDHEN and CDR2 as SYDVKM. CDR3 length equals 15 residues. The CDR3 is CASSSTGVGSYEQYF. The DNA for the CDR3 is TGTGCCAGCAGCTCGACAGGGGTGGGCTCCTACGAGCAGTACTTC.

This CDR3 is CASSSQGFDGYTF. CDR3 bases: TGCGCCAGCAGCTCTCAAGGGTTTGATGGCTACACCTTC. This chain joins TRBV5-1 and TRBJ1-2; D ambiguous. V dropped 3 bases and J dropped 6 bases, with 12 bases sitting between them. This CDR3 contains 13 residues. Germline V gene data show CDR1 as SGHRS and CDR2 as YFSETQ.

This clone came up a few times. The chain uses TRBV6-6 and TRBJ2-1; the D is unclear. CDR3 length: 11 amino acids. Germline lookup yields CDR1 MNHNY and CDR2 SVGAGI (reference sequence). The germline V and J ends were trimmed by 5 bases and 6 bases, with 5 bases remaining between them. CDR3 DNA: TGTGCCAGCAGTCCGAGCAATGAGCAGTTCTTC. Translation: CASSPSNEQFF.

The rearrangement links TRBV7-8 to TRBJ1-6; no reliable D call. Trimming cost V 1 base and J 4 bases, with 8 bases left between them. The CDR3 contains 15 residues. Germline V gene sequence: CDR1 SGHVS, CDR2 FQNEAQ. CDR3 nucleotides: TGTGCCAGCAGCTTAGAAGCACATTATAATTCACCCCTCCACTTT. This gives the protein CASSLEAHYNSPLHF.

The chain has TRBV25-1 and TRBJ2-2, with 12 bases identical to TRBD2. The V and J ends lost 4 bases and 5 bases, in that order; junction bases with no gene match: 11. CDR3 length: 18 residues. Germline V gene lookup returns CDR1 MGHDK and CDR2 SYGVNS. This CDR3 is CASSGMELAGGATGELFF. Written as DNA, the CDR3 is TGTGCCAGCAGTGGGATGGAGCTAGCGGGAGGGGCTACCGGGGAGCTGTTTTTT.

The V call is TRBV5-1, the J call TRBJ2-1; TRBD1 is a possible D gene (6 bases). This CDR3 has 17 residues. Trimming stripped 5 bases from V and 0 bases from J, with 18 bases between. Germline-derived CDR1 and CDR2 are SGHRS and YFSETQ. This chain's CDR3 is CASRISLGAISYNEQFF. As DNA, the CDR3 is TGCGCCAGCAGGATAAGTTTGGGGGCAATCTCCTACAATGAGCAGTTCTTC.

The rearrangement links TRBV5-1 to TRBJ1-1, with TRBD1 identical over 7 bases. Germline CDR1 reads SGHRS; CDR2 reads YFSETQ. The CDR3 runs 14 residues. V gave up 2 bases and J gave up 4 bases; unmatched junction bases: 5. CDR3 DNA: TGCGCCAGCAGCTTTACAGGGGCGTTCACTGAAGCTTTCTTT. Translating gives CASSFTGAFTEAFF.

The sample holds a few counts of this clone. CDR3 amino acids: CAITPESVNIQYF. The DNA for the CDR3 is TGTGCCATCACGCCCGAATCGGTCAACATTCAGTACTTC. The J gene is TRBJ2-4, the V gene TRBV10-3; D gene unclear. With 7 bases removed from V and 7 bases from J, the gap between germline ends came to 14 bases. The CDR3 is 13 residues long. The germline gives CDR1 ENHRY, CDR2 SYGVKD.